A selection of T cell receptor beta chains follows, all from one sample in a study of cytomegalovirus exposure and HLA in healthy donors. Only in-frame clones appear in the TCRdb table, and some are missing; sequencing was by immunoSEQ multiplex PCR. The sample has 150,000 to 200,000 clones, more than 65% seen once. The sample comprised PBMCs. The source of these receptors is a woman aged 40 to 50 in good health and CMV-seropositive. Both conserved end residues are part of each CDR3. The order of the fields is V gene, D gene, J gene, clone size, CDR3 length, CDR3 protein, CDR3 DNA. A D gene is named only where the DNA matches it firmly. Size is stated for part of the rows, as once, few or many counts, or as a class when the clone is expanded.

TRBV28,TRBD1,TRBJ2-7,.,16,CASSPFRDRGSHEQYF,TGTGCCAGCAGTCCGTTCCGGGACAGGGGGTCCCACGAGCAGTACTTC
TRBV7-2,.,TRBJ1-1,.,13,CASSFRVPTEAFF,TGTGCCAGCAGTTTCAGGGTCCCCACTGAAGCTTTCTTT
TRBV6-5,.,TRBJ2-7,few,14,CASSYSRGQYEQYF,TGTGCCAGCAGTTACTCCAGGGGCCAGTACGAGCAGTACTTC
TRBV11-2,TRBD2,TRBJ2-1,.,17,CASSLVWGSGSYNEQFF,TGTGCCAGCAGCTTAGTGTGGGGTAGCGGGTCCTACAATGAGCAGTTCTTC
TRBV4-2,.,TRBJ2-1,.,17,CASSQDLQGMIYNEQFF,TGTGCCAGCAGCCAAGATCTCCAGGGAATGATCTACAATGAGCAGTTCTTC
TRBV25-1,TRBD1,TRBJ2-7,few,15,CASSARTGGTYEQYF,TGTGCCAGCAGTGCAAGGACAGGGGGCACCTACGAGCAGTACTTC
TRBV19,TRBD1,TRBJ1-2,once,13,CASNLPGGVGYTF,TGTGCCAGTAACCTCCCAGGGGGCGTTGGCTACACCTTC
TRBV28,TRBD1,TRBJ1-1,few,16,CASVSAGGNEDTEAFF,TGTGCCAGTGTTTCGGCAGGGGGGAATGAGGACACTGAAGCTTTCTTT
TRBV9,TRBD1,TRBJ2-5,.,15,CASSGHRGVGETQYF,TGTGCCAGCAGCGGTCACAGGGGGGTAGGGGAGACCCAGTACTTC
TRBV27,.,TRBJ2-3,few,14,CASSSPFVADTQYF,TGTGCCAGCAGTTCCCCCTTTGTAGCAGATACGCAGTATTTT
TRBV6-5,TRBD2,TRBJ2-7,few,15,CASSYSTGGAYEQYF,TGTGCCAGCAGTTACTCTACCGGGGGGGCCTACGAGCAGTACTTC
TRBV6-1,.,TRBJ1-1,few,13,CASSEPGGREAFF,TGTGCCAGCAGTGAACCCGGGGGTCGGGAAGCTTTCTTT
TRBV18,TRBD1,TRBJ1-5,once,15,CASSLNRGSNQPQHF,TGTGCCAGCTCACTTAACAGGGGAAGCAATCAGCCCCAGCATTTT
TRBV5-1,TRBD2,TRBJ2-1,once,14,CASSLGLADNEQFF,TGCGCCAGCAGCTTGGGACTAGCGGACAATGAGCAGTTCTTC
TRBV5-1,.,TRBJ1-1,few,15,CASSLLRGANTEAFF,TGCGCCAGCAGCTTGTTACGGGGTGCGAATACTGAAGCTTTCTTT